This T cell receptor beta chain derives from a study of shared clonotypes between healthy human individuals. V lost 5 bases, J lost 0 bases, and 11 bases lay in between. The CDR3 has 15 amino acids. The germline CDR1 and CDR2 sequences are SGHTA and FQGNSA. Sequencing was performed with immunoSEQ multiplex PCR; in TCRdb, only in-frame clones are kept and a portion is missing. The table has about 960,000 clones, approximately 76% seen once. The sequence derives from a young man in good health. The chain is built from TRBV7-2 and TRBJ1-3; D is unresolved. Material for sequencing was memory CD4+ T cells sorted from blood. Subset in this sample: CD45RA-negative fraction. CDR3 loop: CASSTTTPSGNTIYF. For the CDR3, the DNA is TGTGCCAGCAGCACAACAACTCCCTCTGGAAACACCATATATTTT.